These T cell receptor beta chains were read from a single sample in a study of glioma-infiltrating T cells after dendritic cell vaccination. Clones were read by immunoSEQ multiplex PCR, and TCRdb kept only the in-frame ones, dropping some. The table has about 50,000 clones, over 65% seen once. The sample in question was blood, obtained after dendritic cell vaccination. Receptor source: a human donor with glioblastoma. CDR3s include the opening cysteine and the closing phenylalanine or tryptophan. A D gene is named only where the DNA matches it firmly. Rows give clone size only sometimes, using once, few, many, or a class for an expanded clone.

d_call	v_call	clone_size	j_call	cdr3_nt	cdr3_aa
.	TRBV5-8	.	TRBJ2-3	TGTGCCAGCCCCTTACTGGGAGGCACAGATACGCAGTATTTT	CASPLLGGTDTQYF
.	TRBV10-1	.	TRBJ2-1	TGCGCCAGCAGTGATGGGGGGGCCGCTTACAATGAGCAGTTCTTC	CASSDGGAAYNEQFF
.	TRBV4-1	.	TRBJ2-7	TGCGCCAGCAGCCCACAATCGGACGGGACCTACGAGCAGTACTTC	CASSPQSDGTYEQYF
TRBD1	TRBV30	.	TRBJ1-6	TGTGCCTCCTCAGGACAGGGGGGAAATTCACCCCTCCACTTT	CASSGQGGNSPLHF
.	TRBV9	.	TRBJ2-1	TGTGCCAGCAGCGCTGGAGGGGACTTGAGCAATGAGCAGTTCTTC	CASSAGGDLSNEQFF
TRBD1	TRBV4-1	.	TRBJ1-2	TGCGCCAGCAGCCACAGAGGGGACAGGGCCGAAACCTATGGCTACACCTTC	CASSHRGDRAETYGYTF
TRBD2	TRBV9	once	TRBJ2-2	TGTGCCAGCAGCGTAGAGGCAGGACTAGCGGGGGGAACCGGGGAGCTGTTTTTT	CASSVEAGLAGGTGELFF
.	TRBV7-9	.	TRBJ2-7	TGTGCCAGCAGCTTTGGGCAGGTCGAAGAGCAGTACTTC	CASSFGQVEEQYF
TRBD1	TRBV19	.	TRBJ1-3	TGTGCCAGCCGCCCCCGACAGGGGGTCTTTGCTCGTGGAAACACCATATATTTT	CASRPRQGVFARGNTIYF
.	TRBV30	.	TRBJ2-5	TGTGCCTGGGGTACTGTTGGTTATCAAGAGACCCAGTACTTC	CAWGTVGYQETQYF